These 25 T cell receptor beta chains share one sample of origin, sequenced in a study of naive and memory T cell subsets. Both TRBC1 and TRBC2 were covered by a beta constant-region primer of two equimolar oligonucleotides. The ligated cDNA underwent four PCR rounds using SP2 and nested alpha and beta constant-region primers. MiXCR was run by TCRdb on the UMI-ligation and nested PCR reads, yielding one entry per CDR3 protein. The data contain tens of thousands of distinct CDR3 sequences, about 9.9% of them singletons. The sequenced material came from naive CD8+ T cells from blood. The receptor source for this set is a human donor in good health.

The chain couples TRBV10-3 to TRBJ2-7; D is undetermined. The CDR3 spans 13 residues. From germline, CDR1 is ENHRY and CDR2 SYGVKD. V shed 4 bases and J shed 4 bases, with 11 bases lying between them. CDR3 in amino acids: CAISVDLRYEQYF. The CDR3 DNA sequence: TGTGCCATCAGTGTGGATCTACGTTACGAGCAGTACTTC.

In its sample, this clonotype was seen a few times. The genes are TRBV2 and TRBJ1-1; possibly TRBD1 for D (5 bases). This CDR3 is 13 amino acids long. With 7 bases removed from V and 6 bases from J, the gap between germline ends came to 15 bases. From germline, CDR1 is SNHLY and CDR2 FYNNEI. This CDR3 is CASMGRVDSEAFF. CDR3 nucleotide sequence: TGTGCCAGCATGGGACGGGTTGATTCTGAAGCTTTCTTT.

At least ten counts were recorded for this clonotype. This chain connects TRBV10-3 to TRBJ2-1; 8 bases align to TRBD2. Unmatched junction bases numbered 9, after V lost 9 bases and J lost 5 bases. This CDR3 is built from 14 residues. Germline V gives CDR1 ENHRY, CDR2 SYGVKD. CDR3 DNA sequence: TGTGCCATAAGAGCGGGAGAACAGGACAATGAGCAGTTCTTC. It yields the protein CAIRAGEQDNEQFF.

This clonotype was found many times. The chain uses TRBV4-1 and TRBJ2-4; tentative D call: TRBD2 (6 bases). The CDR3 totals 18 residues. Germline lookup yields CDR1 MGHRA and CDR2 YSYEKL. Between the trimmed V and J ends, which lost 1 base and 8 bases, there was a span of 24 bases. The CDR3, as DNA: TGCGCCAGCAGCCAAGGAGCCCTAGGTGAACTAGCAGAGCACATTCAGTACTTC. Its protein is CASSQGALGELAEHIQYF.

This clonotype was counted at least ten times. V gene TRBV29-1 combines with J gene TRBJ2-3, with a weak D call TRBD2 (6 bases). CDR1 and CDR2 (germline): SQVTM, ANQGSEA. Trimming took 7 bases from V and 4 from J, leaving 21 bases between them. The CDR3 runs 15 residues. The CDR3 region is CSALLAELGPDTQYF. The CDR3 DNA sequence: TGCAGCGCCCTGTTAGCGGAGTTGGGCCCAGATACGCAGTATTTT.

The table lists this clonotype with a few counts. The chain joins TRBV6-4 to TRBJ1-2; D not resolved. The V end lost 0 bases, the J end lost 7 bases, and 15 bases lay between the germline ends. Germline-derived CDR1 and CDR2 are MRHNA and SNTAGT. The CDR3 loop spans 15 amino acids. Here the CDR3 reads CASSDSKGRVGGYTF. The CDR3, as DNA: TGTGCCAGCAGTGACTCGAAAGGGAGGGTCGGTGGCTACACCTTC.

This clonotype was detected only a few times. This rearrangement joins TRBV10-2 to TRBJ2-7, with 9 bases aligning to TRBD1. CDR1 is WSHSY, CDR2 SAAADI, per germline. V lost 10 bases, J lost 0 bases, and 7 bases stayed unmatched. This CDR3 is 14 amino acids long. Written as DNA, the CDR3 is TGCGCCACCGCACAGGGGGCGAACTCCTACGAGCAGTACTTC. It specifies CATAQGANSYEQYF.

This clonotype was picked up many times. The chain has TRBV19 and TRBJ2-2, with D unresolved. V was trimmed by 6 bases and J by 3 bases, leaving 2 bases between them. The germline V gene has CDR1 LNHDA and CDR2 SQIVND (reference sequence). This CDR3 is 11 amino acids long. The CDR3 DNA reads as TGTGCCAGTAGGCACACCGGGGAGCTGTTTTTT. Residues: CASRHTGELFF.

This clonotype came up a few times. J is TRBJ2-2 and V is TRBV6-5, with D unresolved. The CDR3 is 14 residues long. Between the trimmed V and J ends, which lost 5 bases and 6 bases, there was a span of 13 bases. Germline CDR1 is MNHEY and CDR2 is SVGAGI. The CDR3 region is CASSHTTGSGELFF. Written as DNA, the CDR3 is TGTGCCAGCAGTCACACAACCGGATCCGGGGAGCTGTTTTTT.

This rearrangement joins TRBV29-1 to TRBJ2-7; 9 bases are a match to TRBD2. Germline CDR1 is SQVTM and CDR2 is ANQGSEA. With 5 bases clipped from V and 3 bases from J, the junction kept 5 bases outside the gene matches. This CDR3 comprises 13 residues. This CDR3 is CSVLGREGYEQYF. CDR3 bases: TGCAGCGTTTTGGGGCGGGAGGGCTACGAGCAGTACTTC.

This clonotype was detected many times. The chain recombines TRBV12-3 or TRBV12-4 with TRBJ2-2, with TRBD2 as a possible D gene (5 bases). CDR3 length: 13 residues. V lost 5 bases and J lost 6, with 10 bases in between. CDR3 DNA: TGTGCCAGCAGTCAAACCGGGGCCGGGGAGCTGTTTTTT. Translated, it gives CASSQTGAGELFF.

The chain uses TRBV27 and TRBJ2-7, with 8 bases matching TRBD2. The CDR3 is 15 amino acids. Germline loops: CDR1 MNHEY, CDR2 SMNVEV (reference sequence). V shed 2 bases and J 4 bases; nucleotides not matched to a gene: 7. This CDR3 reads CASSLSAGGTYEQYF. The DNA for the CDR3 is TGTGCCAGCAGTTTAAGCGCGGGAGGAACGTACGAGCAGTACTTC.

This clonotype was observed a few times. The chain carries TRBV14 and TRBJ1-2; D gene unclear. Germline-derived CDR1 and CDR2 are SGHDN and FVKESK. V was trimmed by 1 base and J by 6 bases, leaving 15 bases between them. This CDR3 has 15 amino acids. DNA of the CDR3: TGTGCCAGCAGCCAAGGGCCGACGCGGGAAGATGGCTACACCTTC. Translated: CASSQGPTREDGYTF.

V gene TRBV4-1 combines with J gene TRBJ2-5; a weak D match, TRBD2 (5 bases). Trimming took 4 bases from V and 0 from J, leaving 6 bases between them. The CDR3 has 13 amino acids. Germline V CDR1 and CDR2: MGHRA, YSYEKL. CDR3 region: CASSLANQETQYF. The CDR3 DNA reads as TGCGCCAGCAGCCTAGCGAACCAAGAGACCCAGTACTTC.

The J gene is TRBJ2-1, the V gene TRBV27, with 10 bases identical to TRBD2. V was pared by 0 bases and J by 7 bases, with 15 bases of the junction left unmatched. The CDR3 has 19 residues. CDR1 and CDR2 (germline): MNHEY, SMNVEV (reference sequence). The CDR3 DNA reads TGTGCCAGCAGTTTATCCAGAGGGGAAAGCGGGAGGGCCGTGAATGAGCAGTTCTTC. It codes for CASSLSRGESGRAVNEQFF.

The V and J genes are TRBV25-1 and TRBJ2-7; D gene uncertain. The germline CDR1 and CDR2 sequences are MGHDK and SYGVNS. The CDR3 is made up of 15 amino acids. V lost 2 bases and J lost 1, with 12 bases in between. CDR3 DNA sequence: TGTGCCAGCAGTGAACTCGCCGTCCCTTCCTACGAGCAGTACTTC. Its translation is CASSELAVPSYEQYF.

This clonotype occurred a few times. CDR3: CASSQVSGGEQFF. CDR3 DNA: TGTGCCAGCAGCCAAGTGAGCGGGGGTGAGCAGTTCTTC. This chain links TRBV14 with TRBJ2-1; 8 bases map to TRBD2. The V gene's germline CDR1 is SGHDN and CDR2 FVKESK. This CDR3 comprises 13 residues. The junction had 2 bases not matched to a gene; V was cut back by 1 base and J by 9 bases.

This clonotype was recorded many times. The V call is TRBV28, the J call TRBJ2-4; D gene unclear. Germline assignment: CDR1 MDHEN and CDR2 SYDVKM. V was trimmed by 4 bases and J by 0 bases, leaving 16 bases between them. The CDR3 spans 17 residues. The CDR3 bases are TGTGCCAGCAGTTCGACCACGGAGTTTATAGCCAAAAACATTCAGTACTTC. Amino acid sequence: CASSSTTEFIAKNIQYF.

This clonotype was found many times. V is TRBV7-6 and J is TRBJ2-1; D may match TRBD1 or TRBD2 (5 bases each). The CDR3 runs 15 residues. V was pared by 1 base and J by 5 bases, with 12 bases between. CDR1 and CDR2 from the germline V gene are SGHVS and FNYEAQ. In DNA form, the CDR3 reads TGTGCCAGCAGCTTAGTTCAGGGACCGAACAATGAGCAGTTCTTC. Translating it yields CASSLVQGPNNEQFF.

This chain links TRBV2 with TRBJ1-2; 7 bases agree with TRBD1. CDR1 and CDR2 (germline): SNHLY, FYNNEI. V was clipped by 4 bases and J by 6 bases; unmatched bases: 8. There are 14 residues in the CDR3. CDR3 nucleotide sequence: TGTGCCAGCAGTGGAGGACGACAGGGTCATGGCTACACCTTC. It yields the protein CASSGGRQGHGYTF.

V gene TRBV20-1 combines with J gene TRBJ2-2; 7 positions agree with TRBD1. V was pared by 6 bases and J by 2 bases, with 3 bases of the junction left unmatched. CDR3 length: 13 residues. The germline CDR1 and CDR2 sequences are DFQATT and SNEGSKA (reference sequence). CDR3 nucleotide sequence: TGCAGTGCCGGGACAGCCAACACCGGGGAGCTGTTTTTT. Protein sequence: CSAGTANTGELFF.

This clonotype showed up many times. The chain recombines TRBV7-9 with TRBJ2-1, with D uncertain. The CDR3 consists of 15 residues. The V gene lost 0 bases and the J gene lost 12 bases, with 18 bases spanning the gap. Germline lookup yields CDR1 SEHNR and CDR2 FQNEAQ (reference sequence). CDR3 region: CASSLASASKKGQFF. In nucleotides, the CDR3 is TGTGCCAGCAGCTTAGCCAGTGCCTCAAAAAAAGGGCAGTTCTTC.

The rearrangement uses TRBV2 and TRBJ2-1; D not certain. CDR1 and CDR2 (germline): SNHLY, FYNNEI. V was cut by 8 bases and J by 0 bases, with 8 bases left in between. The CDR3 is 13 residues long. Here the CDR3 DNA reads TGTGCCAGCTTACAGAGCTCCTACAATGAGCAGTTCTTC. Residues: CASLQSSYNEQFF.

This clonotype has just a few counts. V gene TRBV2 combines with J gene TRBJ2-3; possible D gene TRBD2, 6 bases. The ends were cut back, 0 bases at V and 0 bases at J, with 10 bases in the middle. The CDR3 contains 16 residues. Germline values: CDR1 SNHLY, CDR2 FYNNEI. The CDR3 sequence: CASSEATRRSTDTQYF. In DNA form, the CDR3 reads TGTGCCAGCAGTGAAGCGACTAGGAGGAGCACAGATACGCAGTATTTT.

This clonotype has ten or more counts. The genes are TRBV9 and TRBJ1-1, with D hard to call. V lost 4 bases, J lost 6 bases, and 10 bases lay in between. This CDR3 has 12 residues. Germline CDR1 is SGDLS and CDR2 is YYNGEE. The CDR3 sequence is CASSPVGAEAFF. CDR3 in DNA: TGTGCCAGCAGCCCCGTTGGGGCTGAAGCTTTCTTT. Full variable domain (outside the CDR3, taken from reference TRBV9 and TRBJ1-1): DSGVTQTPKHLITATGQRVTLRCSPRSGDLSVYWYQQSLDQGLQFLIQYYNGEERAKGNILERFSAQQFPDLHSELNLSSLELGDSALYFCASSPVGAEAFFGQGTRLTVV.